Listed below are T cell receptor beta chains from one sample, sequenced in a study of blood T cell repertoires in COVID-19. The repertoire was sequenced with immunoSEQ multiplex PCR; TCRdb's copy has only in-frame clones and lacks some. The data contain some 250,000 clones, under 90% of them seen just once; the ten biggest clones take up under 3%. Material for sequencing was peripheral blood. The receptors derive from a woman aged 60 to 75 with active or convalescent COVID-19. CDR3s include the opening cysteine and the closing phenylalanine or tryptophan. Fields, in order: clone size, J gene, V gene, D gene, CDR3 DNA, CDR3 protein. D genes are given only for firm matches. Clone size is stated in some rows and not others, as once, few, many or a class when expanded.

clone size: .
J gene: TRBJ1-3
V gene: TRBV19
D gene: .
CDR3 DNA: TGTGCCAGTAGTATCGTATCCCGGACTTCTGGAAACACCATATATTTT
CDR3 protein: CASSIVSRTSGNTIYF

clone size: .
J gene: TRBJ2-7
V gene: TRBV6-6
D gene: TRBD2
CDR3 DNA: TGTGCCACCGGGAGGGGATCGGTATCGAGCGAGCAGTACTTC
CDR3 protein: CATGRGSVSSEQYF

clone size: once
J gene: TRBJ1-2
V gene: TRBV7-2
D gene: .
CDR3 DNA: TGTGCCAGCAGCTTAGTCCCCACAGGGAGCTATGGCTACACCTTC
CDR3 protein: CASSLVPTGSYGYTF

clone size: .
J gene: TRBJ1-1
V gene: TRBV6-1
D gene: .
CDR3 DNA: TGTGCCAGTCCACCCCTACGGGGGGGGAACACTGAAGCTTTCTTT
CDR3 protein: CASPPLRGGNTEAFF

clone size: .
J gene: TRBJ2-1
V gene: TRBV6-6
D gene: TRBD1
CDR3 DNA: TGTGCCAGCGGGGGACAGGGATTAAGCAATGAGCAGTTCTTC
CDR3 protein: CASGGQGLSNEQFF

clone size: .
J gene: TRBJ2-2
V gene: TRBV6-6
D gene: .
CDR3 DNA: TGTGCCAGCAGTTACGAGGATTTCACCGGGGAGCTGTTTTTT
CDR3 protein: CASSYEDFTGELFF

clone size: .
J gene: TRBJ2-1
V gene: TRBV4-1
D gene: TRBD2
CDR3 DNA: TGCGCCAGCAGCCCCCCACTAGCGGGGGAGTACAATGAGCAGTTCTTC
CDR3 protein: CASSPPLAGEYNEQFF

clone size: .
J gene: TRBJ1-1
V gene: TRBV25-1
D gene: .
CDR3 DNA: TGTGCCAGCAGTGACTCACTGCAGAACACTGAAGCTTTCTTT
CDR3 protein: CASSDSLQNTEAFF

clone size: few
J gene: TRBJ1-6
V gene: TRBV27
D gene: .
CDR3 DNA: TGTGCCAGCAGTTCCTCGGGGATCTCACCCCTCCACTTT
CDR3 protein: CASSSSGISPLHF

clone size: .
J gene: TRBJ1-1
V gene: TRBV6-5
D gene: TRBD1
CDR3 DNA: TGTGCCAGCAGTCGAGACAGGGGGCGCGGAGCTTTCTTT
CDR3 protein: CASSRDRGRGAFF

clone size: .
J gene: TRBJ2-5
V gene: TRBV4-3
D gene: .
CDR3 DNA: TGCGCCAGCAGCCAAGATCTGAGACAGTCGGAGACCCAGTACTTC
CDR3 protein: CASSQDLRQSETQYF

clone size: once
J gene: TRBJ1-4
V gene: TRBV5-1
D gene: .
CDR3 DNA: TGCGCCAGCAGCTTCGGAGACGAGGGTCGGACTAATGAAAAACTGTTTTTT
CDR3 protein: CASSFGDEGRTNEKLFF

clone size: few
J gene: TRBJ2-1
V gene: TRBV19
D gene: .
CDR3 DNA: TGTGCCAGTAGTATGGGTTTCGCCAGGGTCATCCCCAATGAGCAGTTCTTC
CDR3 protein: CASSMGFARVIPNEQFF

clone size: few
J gene: TRBJ1-1
V gene: TRBV6-1
D gene: .
CDR3 DNA: TGTGCCAGCAGTGAAGGCCTAAGAGGCACTGAAGCTTTCTTT
CDR3 protein: CASSEGLRGTEAFF

clone size: .
J gene: TRBJ1-3
V gene: TRBV19
D gene: TRBD1
CDR3 DNA: TGTGCCAGTAGTAACGACAGGGGCTCTGGAAACACCATATATTTT
CDR3 protein: CASSNDRGSGNTIYF

clone size: .
J gene: TRBJ2-7
V gene: TRBV19
D gene: TRBD1
CDR3 DNA: TGTGCCAGTAGTATAGTGGGACAGGGGAGTTACGAGCAGTACTTC
CDR3 protein: CASSIVGQGSYEQYF

clone size: .
J gene: TRBJ1-4
V gene: TRBV25-1
D gene: TRBD1
CDR3 DNA: TGTGCCAGCAGTGAATGGGCGACAGGGACGAACGAAAAACTGTTTTTT
CDR3 protein: CASSEWATGTNEKLFF

clone size: .
J gene: TRBJ2-5
V gene: TRBV9
D gene: TRBD2
CDR3 DNA: TGTGCCAGCAGCTGGGGACTAGCGGGGTACCAAGAGACCCAGTACTTC
CDR3 protein: CASSWGLAGYQETQYF

clone size: .
J gene: TRBJ2-1
V gene: TRBV7-9
D gene: TRBD2
CDR3 DNA: TGTGCCAGCAGCCAGGCCCATTCGGGACTAGTCGACAATGAGCAGTTCTTC
CDR3 protein: CASSQAHSGLVDNEQFF

clone size: .
J gene: TRBJ1-2
V gene: TRBV27
D gene: TRBD1
CDR3 DNA: TGTGCCAGCAGTATATCAGGGGGTTCCTACTATGGCTACACCTTC
CDR3 protein: CASSISGGSYYGYTF

clone size: once
J gene: TRBJ1-4
V gene: TRBV7-9
D gene: TRBD1
CDR3 DNA: TGTGCCAGCAGCTTAGTAGGAGCCCGAGGACAGGGCAGCGAAAAACTGTTTTTT
CDR3 protein: CASSLVGARGQGSEKLFF

clone size: .
J gene: TRBJ2-7
V gene: TRBV4-1
D gene: TRBD1
CDR3 DNA: TGCGCCAGCAGCCAAGGACAGGGGGCGGGCTACGAGCAGTACTTC
CDR3 protein: CASSQGQGAGYEQYF

clone size: .
J gene: TRBJ2-3
V gene: TRBV27
D gene: TRBD1
CDR3 DNA: TGTGCCAGCAGCCGACAGGGGGCGCGGACAGATACGCAGTATTTT
CDR3 protein: CASSRQGARTDTQYF

clone size: .
J gene: TRBJ1-6
V gene: TRBV30
D gene: .
CDR3 DNA: TGTGCCTGGACGCGGCAGGGGACCCATTCACCCCTCCACTTT
CDR3 protein: CAWTRQGTHSPLHF

clone size: .
J gene: TRBJ1-2
V gene: TRBV15
D gene: TRBD1
CDR3 DNA: TGTGCCACCAGCGGCACAGGGGTGGGCTATGGCTACACCTTC
CDR3 protein: CATSGTGVGYGYTF

clone size: .
J gene: TRBJ2-2
V gene: TRBV7-6
D gene: .
CDR3 DNA: TGTGCCAGCAGCGCCGTGGCGGGCACCGGGGAGCTGTTTTTT
CDR3 protein: CASSAVAGTGELFF

clone size: .
J gene: TRBJ2-2
V gene: TRBV7-9
D gene: .
CDR3 DNA: TGTGCCATCGAGAGGGATTCCGGGGAGCTGTTTTTT
CDR3 protein: CAIERDSGELFF

clone size: .
J gene: TRBJ1-1
V gene: TRBV29-1
D gene: .
CDR3 DNA: TGCAGCGTTGAGTTATCTACGGCTTTCTTT
CDR3 protein: CSVELSTAFF

clone size: .
J gene: TRBJ2-3
V gene: TRBV11-2
D gene: TRBD1
CDR3 DNA: TGTGCCAGCAGCACTCAGAGGGGGCCCACAGATACGCAGTATTTT
CDR3 protein: CASSTQRGPTDTQYF

clone size: .
J gene: TRBJ1-2
V gene: TRBV12-5
D gene: TRBD1
CDR3 DNA: TGTGCTAGTGGTTTTGTTACAGGGGGCACCAACTATGGCTACACCTTC
CDR3 protein: CASGFVTGGTNYGYTF

clone size: .
J gene: TRBJ2-2
V gene: TRBV5-4
D gene: TRBD2
CDR3 DNA: TGTGCCAGCAGCTTGGGGCTAGCGGAAAACACCGGGGAGCTGTTTTTT
CDR3 protein: CASSLGLAENTGELFF

clone size: .
J gene: TRBJ1-3
V gene: TRBV7-9
D gene: .
CDR3 DNA: TGTGCCAGCAGCGTCAGTGGCAGGGTGAACACCATATATTTT
CDR3 protein: CASSVSGRVNTIYF

clone size: few
J gene: TRBJ2-7
V gene: TRBV6-4
D gene: TRBD2
CDR3 DNA: TGTGCCAGCAGTGACCAACGCGCACGGGAGGGAGGATCCTACGAGCAGTACTTC
CDR3 protein: CASSDQRAREGGSYEQYF

clone size: .
J gene: TRBJ2-1
V gene: TRBV6-4
D gene: TRBD2
CDR3 DNA: TGTGCCAGCAGTCGACTAGCGGGAGACTTCACCTACAATGAGCAGTTCTTC
CDR3 protein: CASSRLAGDFTYNEQFF

clone size: .
J gene: TRBJ2-7
V gene: TRBV11-2
D gene: .
CDR3 DNA: TGTGCCAGCGCGCTCAACTACGAGCAGTACTTC
CDR3 protein: CASALNYEQYF

clone size: .
J gene: TRBJ2-3
V gene: TRBV10-3
D gene: TRBD2
CDR3 DNA: TGTGCCATCAAGACTAGCGGGGGGTCAGATACGCAGTATTTT
CDR3 protein: CAIKTSGGSDTQYF

clone size: .
J gene: TRBJ1-6
V gene: TRBV7-6
D gene: .
CDR3 DNA: TGTGCCAGCAGACCCAATGTCGGTTCACCCCTCCACTTT
CDR3 protein: CASRPNVGSPLHF

clone size: .
J gene: TRBJ2-3
V gene: TRBV4-1
D gene: .
CDR3 DNA: TGCGCCAGCAGCCAAGACACAGGGTTGTACCGGACTAGCACAGATACGCAGTATTTT
CDR3 protein: CASSQDTGLYRTSTDTQYF

clone size: .
J gene: TRBJ1-4
V gene: TRBV25-1
D gene: .
CDR3 DNA: TGTGCCAGCAGTGAATTGAGTCTTCCTAATGAAAAACTGTTTTTT
CDR3 protein: CASSELSLPNEKLFF

clone size: .
J gene: TRBJ2-5
V gene: TRBV25-1
D gene: TRBD1
CDR3 DNA: TGTGCCAGCAGTGTTGGCCGACAGGGGGCGGGGGAGACCCAGTACTTC
CDR3 protein: CASSVGRQGAGETQYF

clone size: .
J gene: TRBJ2-1
V gene: TRBV9
D gene: .
CDR3 DNA: TGTGCCAGCAGCGCCCATAACAGGGTTGATGAGCAGTTCTTC
CDR3 protein: CASSAHNRVDEQFF

clone size: .
J gene: TRBJ2-3
V gene: TRBV19
D gene: .
CDR3 DNA: TGTGCCAGTAGTATGGGGGGGGCCTACAAAAGCACAGATACGCAGTATTTT
CDR3 protein: CASSMGGAYKSTDTQYF

clone size: .
J gene: TRBJ2-6
V gene: TRBV5-1
D gene: .
CDR3 DNA: TGCGCCAGCAGCTTGGGCGACTCTGGGGCCAACGTCCTGACTTTC
CDR3 protein: CASSLGDSGANVLTF

clone size: .
J gene: TRBJ1-3
V gene: TRBV7-2
D gene: .
CDR3 DNA: TGTGCCAGCAGCTTCCCGGACGGGAGCTCTGGAAACACCATATATTTT
CDR3 protein: CASSFPDGSSGNTIYF

clone size: .
J gene: TRBJ2-7
V gene: TRBV11-2
D gene: .
CDR3 DNA: TGTGCCAGCAGCCCCGGACAGACCTACGAGCAGTACTTC
CDR3 protein: CASSPGQTYEQYF

clone size: .
J gene: TRBJ2-3
V gene: TRBV5-8
D gene: .
CDR3 DNA: TGTGCCAGCAGCTTGGGAGCGTCACAGGGCACAGATACGCAGTATTTT
CDR3 protein: CASSLGASQGTDTQYF

clone size: .
J gene: TRBJ1-1
V gene: TRBV7-9
D gene: .
CDR3 DNA: TGTGCCAGCAGCTTTTTCGGGAGTGGGACTGAAGCTTTCTTT
CDR3 protein: CASSFFGSGTEAFF

clone size: .
J gene: TRBJ2-7
V gene: TRBV18
D gene: TRBD1
CDR3 DNA: TGTGCCAGCTCACCACGAACAGGACAGGGGGGCTCCTACGAGCAGTACTTC
CDR3 protein: CASSPRTGQGGSYEQYF

clone size: .
J gene: TRBJ1-1
V gene: TRBV9
D gene: .
CDR3 DNA: TGTGCCAGCAGCGTAGGTCCAGGTGTGGGGAACACTGAAGCTTTCTTT
CDR3 protein: CASSVGPGVGNTEAFF

clone size: .
J gene: TRBJ1-6
V gene: TRBV10-3
D gene: .
CDR3 DNA: TGTGCCATCAGACACCATCGCGGGGATAATTCACCCCTCCACTTT
CDR3 protein: CAIRHHRGDNSPLHF